This T cell receptor (beta chain) was found in a study of ipilimumab plus nivolumab after autologous stem cell transplantation. The wider study: Patients received a median of about five ipilimumab and 8 or 9 nivolumab doses.

Checkpoint therapy with ipilimumab 1 mg/kg began 14 to 28 days after transplant. Patients got 3 mg/kg IV nivolumab weeks 1, 4, 7, 10, then biweekly through week 26. Sequencing was performed with immunoSEQ multiplex PCR; in TCRdb, only in-frame clones are kept and a portion is missing. The table records 15,000 or so clones, around 74% of them present only once. This CDR3 contains 20 residues. V lost 0 bases, J lost 3 bases, and 20 bases stayed unmatched. In germline, CDR1 is SGDLS, CDR2 YYNGEE. The J gene is TRBJ2-7, the V gene TRBV9, with 8 bases identical to TRBD2. Source: PBMCs, taken in a trial of ipilimumab plus nivolumab as post-transplant consolidation. The receptor was isolated from a male donor with primary mediastinal lymphoma. The chain's CDR3 is CASSVAPVGGSAGGVYEQYF. The CDR3 nucleotides read TGTGCCAGCAGCGTAGCTCCTGTTGGGGGATCGGCGGGAGGAGTCTACGAGCAGTACTTC.